The present TCR beta chain was sequenced within a study of shared clonotypes between healthy human individuals. Here immunoSEQ multiplex PCR was the method, and the copy in TCRdb shows in-frame clones only, minus some. The sample holds some 680,000 clones; approximately 73% are singletons and the top ten take about 1.8%. Remarks on this clone: Its specificity is not known.

V lost 2 bases, J lost 4 bases, and 5 bases stayed unmatched. The CDR3 covers 14 residues. Germline-derived CDR1 and CDR2 are SGDLS and YYNGEE. A CD45RA+ naive subset and a CD45RA-negative memory subset were split from CD4+ cells. Study-wide findings and caveats: It was the non-shared clonotypes that had lower generation probabilities than clonotypes shared by all four donors.

The clonotype was recovered from a woman aged 25 to 39 in good health. The V gene is TRBV9, the J gene TRBJ2-7; TRBD2 matches 8 bases. The sample taken for sequencing was memory CD4+ T cells sorted from blood. Stated subset: CD45RA-negative fraction. The DNA of the CDR3 is TGTGCCAGCAGCGTTGATACGGGGGGGTACGAGCAGTACTTC. It is translated as CASSVDTGGYEQYF.